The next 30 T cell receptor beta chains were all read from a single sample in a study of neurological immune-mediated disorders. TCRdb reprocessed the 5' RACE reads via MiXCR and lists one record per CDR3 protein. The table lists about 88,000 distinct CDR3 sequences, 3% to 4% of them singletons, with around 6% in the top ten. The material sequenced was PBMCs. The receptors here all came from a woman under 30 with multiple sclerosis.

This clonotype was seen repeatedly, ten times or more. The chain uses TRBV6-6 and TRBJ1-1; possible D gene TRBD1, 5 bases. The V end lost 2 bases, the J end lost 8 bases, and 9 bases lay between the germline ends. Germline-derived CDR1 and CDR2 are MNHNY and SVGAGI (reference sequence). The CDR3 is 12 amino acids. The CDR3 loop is CASSYTDREAFF. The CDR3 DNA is TGTGCCAGCAGTTACACCGACAGAGAAGCTTTCTTT.

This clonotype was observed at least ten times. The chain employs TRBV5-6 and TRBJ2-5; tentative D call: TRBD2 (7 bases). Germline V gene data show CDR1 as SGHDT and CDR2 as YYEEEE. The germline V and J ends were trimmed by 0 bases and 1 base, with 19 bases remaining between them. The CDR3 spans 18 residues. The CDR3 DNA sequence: TGTGCCAGCAGCTTGGAAGGGGGGGACCGCATTTCCCAAGAGACCCAGTACTTC. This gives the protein CASSLEGGDRISQETQYF. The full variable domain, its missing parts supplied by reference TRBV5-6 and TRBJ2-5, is DAGVTQSPTHLIKTRGQQVTLRCSPKSGHDTVSWYQQALGQGPQFIFQYYEEEERQRGNFPDRFSGHQFPNYSSELNVNALLLGDSALYLCASSLEGGDRISQETQYFGPGTRLLVL.

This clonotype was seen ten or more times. The CDR3 DNA reads as TGTGCCAGCAGAGGACAGGCCCCCTTACGGAATCAGCCCCAGCATTTT. Amino acid sequence: CASRGQAPLRNQPQHF. This rearrangement joins TRBV12-3 or TRBV12-4 to TRBJ1-5, with 7 bases that match TRBD1. The J segment lost 4 bases and the V segment lost 6 bases, leaving 12 bases of the junction unmatched. CDR3 length: 16 amino acids.

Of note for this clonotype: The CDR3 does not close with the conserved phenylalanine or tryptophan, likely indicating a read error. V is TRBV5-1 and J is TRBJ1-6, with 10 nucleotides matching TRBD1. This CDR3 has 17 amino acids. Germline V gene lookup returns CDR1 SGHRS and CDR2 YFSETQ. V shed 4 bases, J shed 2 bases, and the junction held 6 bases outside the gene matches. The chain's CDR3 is CASSGRTGGPYNSPLHN. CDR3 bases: TGCGCCAGCAGCGGACGGACAGGGGGGCCCTATAATTCACCCCTCCACAAT.

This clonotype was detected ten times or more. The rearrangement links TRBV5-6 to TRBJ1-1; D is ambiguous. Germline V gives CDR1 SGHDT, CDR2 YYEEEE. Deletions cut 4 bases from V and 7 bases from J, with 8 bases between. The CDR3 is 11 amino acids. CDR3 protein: CASSGPSEAFF. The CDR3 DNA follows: TGTGCCAGCAGCGGACCCAGTGAAGCTTTCTTT.

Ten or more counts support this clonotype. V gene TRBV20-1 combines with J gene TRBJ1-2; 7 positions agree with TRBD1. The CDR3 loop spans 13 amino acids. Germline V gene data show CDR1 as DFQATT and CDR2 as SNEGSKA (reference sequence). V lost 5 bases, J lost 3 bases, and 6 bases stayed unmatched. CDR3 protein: CSAQGGEYYGYTF. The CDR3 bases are TGCAGTGCTCAGGGGGGGGAATACTATGGCTACACCTTC.

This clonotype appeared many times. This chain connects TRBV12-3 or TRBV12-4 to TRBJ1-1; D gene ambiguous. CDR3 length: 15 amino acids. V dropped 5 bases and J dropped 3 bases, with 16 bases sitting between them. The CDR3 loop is CASSLTPNGDTEAFF. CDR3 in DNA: TGTGCCAGCAGTCTGACACCCAACGGAGACACTGAAGCTTTCTTT.

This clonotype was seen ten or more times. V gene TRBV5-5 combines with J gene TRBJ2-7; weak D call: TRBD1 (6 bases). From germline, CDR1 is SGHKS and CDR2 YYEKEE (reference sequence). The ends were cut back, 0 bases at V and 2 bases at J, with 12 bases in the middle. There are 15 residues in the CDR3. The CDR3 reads CASSLDQGYTYEQYF. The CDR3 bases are TGTGCCAGCAGCTTGGACCAGGGGTACACCTACGAGCAGTACTTC.

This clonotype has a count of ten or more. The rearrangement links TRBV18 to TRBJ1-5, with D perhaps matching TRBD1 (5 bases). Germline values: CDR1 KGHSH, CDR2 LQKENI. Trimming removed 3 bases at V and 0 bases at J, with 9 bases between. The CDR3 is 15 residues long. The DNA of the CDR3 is TGTGCCAGCTCACCCCAGGGCTCTAGCAATCAGCCCCAGCATTTT. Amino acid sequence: CASSPQGSSNQPQHF.

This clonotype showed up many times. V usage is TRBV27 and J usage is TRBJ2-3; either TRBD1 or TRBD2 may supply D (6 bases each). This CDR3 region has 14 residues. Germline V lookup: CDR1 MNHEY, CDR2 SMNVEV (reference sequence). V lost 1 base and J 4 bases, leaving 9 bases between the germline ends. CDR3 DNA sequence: TGTGCCAGCAGTTTATGGGGGGCGGCAGATACGCAGTATTTT. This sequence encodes CASSLWGAADTQYF.

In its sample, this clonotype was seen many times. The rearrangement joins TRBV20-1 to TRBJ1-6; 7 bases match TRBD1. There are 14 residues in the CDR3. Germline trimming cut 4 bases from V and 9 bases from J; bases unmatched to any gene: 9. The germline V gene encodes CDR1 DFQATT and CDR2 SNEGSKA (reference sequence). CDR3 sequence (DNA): TGCAGTGCTATAACGCCGGGACAGAGTTCACCCCTCCACTTT. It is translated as CSAITPGQSSPLHF.

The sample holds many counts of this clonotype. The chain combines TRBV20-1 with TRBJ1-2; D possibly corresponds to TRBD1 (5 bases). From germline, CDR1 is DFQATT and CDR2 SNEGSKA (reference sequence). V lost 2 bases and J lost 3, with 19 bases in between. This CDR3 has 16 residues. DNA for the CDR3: TGCAGTGCTAGATGGACGGGGCGGGAATCCCACTATGGCTACACCTTC. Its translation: CSARWTGRESHYGYTF.

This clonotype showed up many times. The DNA of the CDR3 is TGTGCCAGCAGACCTGAACGCGGAGGAAAGCAGTTCTTC. This gives the protein CASRPERGGKQFF. The chain recombines TRBV11-2 with TRBJ2-1; the D gene is possibly TRBD2 (5 bases). Trimming left V 6 bases short and J 11 bases short, with 17 bases between. The germline V gene encodes CDR1 SGHAT and CDR2 FQNNGV. This CDR3 is built from 13 residues.

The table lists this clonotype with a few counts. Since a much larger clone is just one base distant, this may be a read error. CDR3 sequence (DNA): TGCGCCAGCAGCTTGGCGGAGGGAGAGACCAAGTACTTC. It yields the protein CASSLAEGETKYF. The V gene is TRBV5-1, the J gene TRBJ2-5; D perhaps matches TRBD2 (6 bases). This CDR3 has 13 residues. The germline gives CDR1 SGHRS, CDR2 YFSETQ.

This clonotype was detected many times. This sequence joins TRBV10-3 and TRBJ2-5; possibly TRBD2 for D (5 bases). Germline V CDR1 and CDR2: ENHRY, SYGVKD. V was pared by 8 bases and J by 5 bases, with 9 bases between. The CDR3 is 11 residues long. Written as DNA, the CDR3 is TGTGCCATCGGGAGTTCGGAGACCCAGTACTTC. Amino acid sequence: CAIGSSETQYF.

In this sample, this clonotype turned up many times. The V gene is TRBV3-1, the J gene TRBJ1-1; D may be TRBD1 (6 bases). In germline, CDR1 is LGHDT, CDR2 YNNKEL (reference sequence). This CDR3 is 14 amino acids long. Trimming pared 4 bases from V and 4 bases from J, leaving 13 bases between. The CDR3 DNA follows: TGTGCCAGCAGCCCGCAGGGGTTTAGCACTGAAGCTTTCTTT. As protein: CASSPQGFSTEAFF. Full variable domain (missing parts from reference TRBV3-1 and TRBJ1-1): DTAVSQTPKYLVTQMGNDKSIKCEQNLGHDTMYWYKQDSKKFLKIMFSYNNKELIINETVPNRFSPKSPDKAHLNLHINSLELGDSAVYFCASSPQGFSTEAFFGQGTRLTVV.

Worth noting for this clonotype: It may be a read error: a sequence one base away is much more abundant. CDR3 nucleotides: TGTGCCAACAGTCCGACTAGCGTCCCCTACGAGCAGTACTTC. It yields the protein CANSPTSVPYEQYF. The rearrangement joins TRBV6-2 or TRBV6-3 to TRBJ2-7, with 8 bases fitting TRBD2. Germline CDR1 is MNHEY and CDR2 is SVGEGT. The CDR3 spans 14 residues.

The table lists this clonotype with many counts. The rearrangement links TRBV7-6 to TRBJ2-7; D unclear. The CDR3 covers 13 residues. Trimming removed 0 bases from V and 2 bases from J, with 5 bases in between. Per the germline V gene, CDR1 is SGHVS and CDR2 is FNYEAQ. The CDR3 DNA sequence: TGTGCCAGCAGCTTAGCGGAGACCTACGAGCAGTACTTC. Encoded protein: CASSLAETYEQYF.

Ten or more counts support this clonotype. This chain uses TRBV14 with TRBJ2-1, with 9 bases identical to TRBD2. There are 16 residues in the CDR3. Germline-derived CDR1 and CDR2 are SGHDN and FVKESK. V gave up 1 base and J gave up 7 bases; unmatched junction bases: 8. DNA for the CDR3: TGTGCCAGCAGCCAAGTCCCAGCGGGAGGTAGGAATGAGCAGTTCTTC. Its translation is CASSQVPAGGRNEQFF. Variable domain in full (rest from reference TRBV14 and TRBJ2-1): EAGVTQFPSHSVIEKGQTVTLRCDPISGHDNLYWYRRVMGKEIKFLLHFVKESKQDESGMPNNRFLAERTGGTYSTLKVQPAELEDSGVYFCASSQVPAGGRNEQFFGPGTRLTVL.

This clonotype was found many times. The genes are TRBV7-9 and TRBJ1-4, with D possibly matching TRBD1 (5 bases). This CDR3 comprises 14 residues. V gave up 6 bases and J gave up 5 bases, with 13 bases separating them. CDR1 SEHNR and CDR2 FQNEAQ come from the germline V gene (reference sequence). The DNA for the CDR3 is TGTGCCAGCAGACCCCTCGGGACGAATGAAAAACTGTTTTTT. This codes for CASRPLGTNEKLFF.

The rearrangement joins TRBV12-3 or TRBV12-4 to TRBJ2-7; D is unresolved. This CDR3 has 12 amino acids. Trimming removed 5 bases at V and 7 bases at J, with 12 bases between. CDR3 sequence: CASSPYRSEQYF. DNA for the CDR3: TGTGCCAGCAGTCCTTATCGGAGTGAGCAGTACTTC.

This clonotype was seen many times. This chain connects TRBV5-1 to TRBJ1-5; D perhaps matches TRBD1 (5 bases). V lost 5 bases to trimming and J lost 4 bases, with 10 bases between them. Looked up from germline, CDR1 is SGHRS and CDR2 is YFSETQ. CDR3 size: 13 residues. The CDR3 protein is CASRTEPNQPQHF. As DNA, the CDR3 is TGCGCCAGCAGGACAGAACCTAATCAGCCCCAGCATTTT.

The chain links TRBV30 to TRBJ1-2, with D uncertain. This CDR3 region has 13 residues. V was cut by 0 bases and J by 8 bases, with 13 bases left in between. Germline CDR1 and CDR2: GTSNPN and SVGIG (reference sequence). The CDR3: CAWSVGSGPGYTF. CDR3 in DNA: TGTGCCTGGAGTGTCGGATCAGGCCCGGGCTACACCTTC.

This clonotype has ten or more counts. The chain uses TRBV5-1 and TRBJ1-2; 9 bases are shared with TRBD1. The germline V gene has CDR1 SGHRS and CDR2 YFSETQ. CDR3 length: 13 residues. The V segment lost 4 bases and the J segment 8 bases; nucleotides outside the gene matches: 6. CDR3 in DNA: TGCGCCAGCAGCCCCGGGACAGGGAGCGGCTACACCTTC. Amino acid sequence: CASSPGTGSGYTF.

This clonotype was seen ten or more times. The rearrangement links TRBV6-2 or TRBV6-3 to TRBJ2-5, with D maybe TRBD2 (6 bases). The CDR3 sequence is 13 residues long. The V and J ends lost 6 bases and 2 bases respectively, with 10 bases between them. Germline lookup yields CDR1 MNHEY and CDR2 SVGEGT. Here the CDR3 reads CASRMTSQETQYF. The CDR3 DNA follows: TGTGCCAGCAGAATGACTAGTCAAGAGACCCAGTACTTC.

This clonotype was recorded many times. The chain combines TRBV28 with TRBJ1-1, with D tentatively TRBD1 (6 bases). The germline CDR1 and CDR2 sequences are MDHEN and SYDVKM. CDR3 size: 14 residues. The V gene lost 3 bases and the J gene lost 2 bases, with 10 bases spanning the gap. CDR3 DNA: TGTGCCAGCAGTTTTAGGGGGTTTAACACTGAAGCTTTCTTT. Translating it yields CASSFRGFNTEAFF. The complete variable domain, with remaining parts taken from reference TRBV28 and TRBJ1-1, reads DVKVTQSSRYLVKRTGEKVFLECVQDMDHENMFWYRQDPGLGLRLIYFSYDVKMKEKGDIPEGYSVSREKKERFSLILESASTNQTSMYLCASSFRGFNTEAFFGQGTRLTVV.

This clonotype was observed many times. CDR3 nucleotide sequence: TGCGCCAGCAGCTCATACAGCTCCTACGAGCAGTACTTC. It is translated as CASSSYSSYEQYF. The J gene is TRBJ2-7, the V gene TRBV5-1; D remains unclear. Looked up from germline, CDR1 is SGHRS and CDR2 is YFSETQ. The CDR3 contains 13 residues. V lost 3 bases and J 0 bases, leaving 7 bases between the germline ends.

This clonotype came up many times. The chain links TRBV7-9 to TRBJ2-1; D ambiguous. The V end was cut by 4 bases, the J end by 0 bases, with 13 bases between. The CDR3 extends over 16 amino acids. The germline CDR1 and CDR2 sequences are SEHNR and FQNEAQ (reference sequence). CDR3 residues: CASSSASGVSYNEQFF. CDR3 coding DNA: TGTGCCAGCAGCTCAGCATCAGGAGTCTCCTACAATGAGCAGTTCTTC.

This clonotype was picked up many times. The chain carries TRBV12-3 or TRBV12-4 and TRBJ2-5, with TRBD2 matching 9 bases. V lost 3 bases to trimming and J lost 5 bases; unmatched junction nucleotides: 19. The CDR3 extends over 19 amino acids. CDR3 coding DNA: TGTGCCAGCAGTTTCAGGACTACTAGCGGGTTAAAGCTAACGGAGACCCAGTACTTC. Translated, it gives CASSFRTTSGLKLTETQYF.

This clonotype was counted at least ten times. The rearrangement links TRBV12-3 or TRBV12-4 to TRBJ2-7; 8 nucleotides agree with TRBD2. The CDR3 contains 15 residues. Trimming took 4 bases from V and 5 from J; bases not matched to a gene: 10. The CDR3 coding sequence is TGTGCCAGCAGTTCACAAGCGGGAGTAGTCGACGAGCAGTACTTC. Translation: CASSSQAGVVDEQYF.